This entry features one T cell receptor (beta chain) sequence. Its antigen is not known. This sample is part of a study of long-term antiretroviral therapy in people with HIV. Whole-study results and caveats: Whichever time point was examined, clones expanded before ART dominated the repertoire.

This CDR3 is built from 13 residues. Per the germline V gene, CDR1 is SEHNR and CDR2 is FQNEAQ (reference sequence). With 6 bases removed from V and 8 bases from J, the gap between germline ends came to 14 bases. Survey level was the resolution at which the v3.0 immunoSEQ assay ran. Clones were read by immunoSEQ multiplex PCR, and TCRdb kept only the in-frame ones, dropping some. The table lists approximately 25,000 clones, around 84% of them singletons, with roughly 2.4% in the top ten. The sequence was obtained from a man aged 45-60 years with HIV. This sequence joins TRBV7-9 and TRBJ2-1; a weak D match, TRBD1 (6 bases). The sequencing used unsorted PBMCs, collected 3 years after starting antiretroviral therapy. The CDR3 region is CASSPRGADEQFF. The CDR3 nucleotides read TGTGCCAGCAGTCCCAGGGGTGCGGATGAGCAGTTCTTC. The whole variable domain, remainder taken from reference TRBV7-9 and TRBJ2-1, is DTGVSQNPRHKITKRGQNVTFRCDPISEHNRLYWYRQTLGQGPEFLTYFQNEAQLEKSRLLSDRFSAERPKGSFSTLEIQRTEQGDSAMYLCASSPRGADEQFFGPGTRLTVL.